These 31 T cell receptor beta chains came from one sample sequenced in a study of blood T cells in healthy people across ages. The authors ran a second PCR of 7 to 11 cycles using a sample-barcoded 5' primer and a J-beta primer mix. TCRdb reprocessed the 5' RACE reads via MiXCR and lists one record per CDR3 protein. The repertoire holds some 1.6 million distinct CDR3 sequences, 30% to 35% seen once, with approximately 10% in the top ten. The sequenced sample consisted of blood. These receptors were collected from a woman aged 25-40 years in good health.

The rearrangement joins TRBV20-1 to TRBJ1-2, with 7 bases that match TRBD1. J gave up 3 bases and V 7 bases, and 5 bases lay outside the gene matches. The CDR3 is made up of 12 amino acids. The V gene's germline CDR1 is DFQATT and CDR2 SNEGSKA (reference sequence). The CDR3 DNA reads TGCAGTGGATCCGGGACAGACTATGGCTACACCTTC. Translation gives CSGSGTDYGYTF.

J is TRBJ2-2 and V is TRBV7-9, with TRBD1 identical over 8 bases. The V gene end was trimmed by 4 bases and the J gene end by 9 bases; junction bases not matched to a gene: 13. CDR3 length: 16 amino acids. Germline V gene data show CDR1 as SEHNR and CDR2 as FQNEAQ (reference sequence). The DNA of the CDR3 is TGTGCCAGCAGCTCTCTGGACAGGGCCCCATCAAGGGAGCTGTTTTTT. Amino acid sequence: CASSSLDRAPSRELFF.

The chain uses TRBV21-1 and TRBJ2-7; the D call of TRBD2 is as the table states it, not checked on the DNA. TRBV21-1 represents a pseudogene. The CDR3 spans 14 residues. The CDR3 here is CASSKVWEGTEQYF. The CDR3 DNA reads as TGTGCCAGCAGCAAAGTGTGGGAGGGAACGGAGCAGTACTTC.

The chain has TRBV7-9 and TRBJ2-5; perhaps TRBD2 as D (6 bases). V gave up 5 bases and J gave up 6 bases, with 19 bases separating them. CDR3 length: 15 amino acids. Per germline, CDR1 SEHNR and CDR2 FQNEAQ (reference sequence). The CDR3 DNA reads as TGTGCCAGCAGCCCCGTGGGCGGGGTTCTAAAGACCCAGTACTTC. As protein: CASSPVGGVLKTQYF.

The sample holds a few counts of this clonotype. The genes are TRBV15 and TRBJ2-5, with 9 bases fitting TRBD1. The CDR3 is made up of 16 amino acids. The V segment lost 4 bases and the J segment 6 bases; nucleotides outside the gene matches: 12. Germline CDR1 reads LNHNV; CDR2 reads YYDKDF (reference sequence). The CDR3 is CATSIGPGQGGKTQYF. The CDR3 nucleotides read TGTGCCACCAGCATCGGACCGGGACAGGGAGGGAAGACCCAGTACTTC.

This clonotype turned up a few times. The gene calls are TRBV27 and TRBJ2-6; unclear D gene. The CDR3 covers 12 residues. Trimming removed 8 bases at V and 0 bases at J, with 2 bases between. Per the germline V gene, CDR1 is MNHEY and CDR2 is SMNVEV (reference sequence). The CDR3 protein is CASLSGANVLTF. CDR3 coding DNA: TGTGCCAGCCTCTCTGGGGCCAACGTCCTGACTTTC. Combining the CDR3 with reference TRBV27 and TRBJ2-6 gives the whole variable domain EAQVTQNPRYLITVTGKKLTVTCSQNMNHEYMSWYRQDPGLGLRQIYYSMNVEVTDKGDVPEGYKVSRKEKRNFPLILESPSPNQTSLYFCASLSGANVLTFGAGSRLTVL.

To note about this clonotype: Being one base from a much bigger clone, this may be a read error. DNA of the CDR3: TGTGCCAGCAGCTTTGGACTAGCGGGGCTTAATGAGCAGTACTTC. This codes for CASSFGLAGLNEQYF. This chain links TRBV9 with TRBJ2-1, with 12 positions matching TRBD2. The end of the DNA aligns better with TRBJ2-7, so the J call may be wrong. Germline-derived CDR1 and CDR2 are SGDLS and YYNGEE. This CDR3 is built from 15 residues.

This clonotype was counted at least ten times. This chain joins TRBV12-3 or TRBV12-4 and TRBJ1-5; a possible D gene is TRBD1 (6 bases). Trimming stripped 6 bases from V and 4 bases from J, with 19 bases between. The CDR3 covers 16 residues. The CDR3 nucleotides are TGTGCCAGCAGCCTACAGGGTGCCCTCCAGAATCAGCCCCAGCATTTT. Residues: CASSLQGALQNQPQHF.

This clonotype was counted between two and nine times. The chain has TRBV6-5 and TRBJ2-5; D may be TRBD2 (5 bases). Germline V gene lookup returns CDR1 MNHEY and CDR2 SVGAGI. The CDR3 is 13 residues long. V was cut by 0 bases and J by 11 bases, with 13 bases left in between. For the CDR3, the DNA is TGTGCCAGCAGTTACTCTATGGGTGGGGAGCAGTACTTC. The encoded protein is CASSYSMGGEQYF.

The DNA of the CDR3 is TGTGCCAGCAGCCAAGCCGGGACTTCCACCGGGGAGCTGTTTTTT. This codes for CASSQAGTSTGELFF. The chain uses TRBV3-1 and TRBJ2-2; maybe TRBD2 (6 bases). Germline CDR1 LGHDT, CDR2 YNNKEL (reference sequence). This CDR3 is 15 amino acids long. V shed 1 base and J shed 4 bases, with 10 bases lying between them.

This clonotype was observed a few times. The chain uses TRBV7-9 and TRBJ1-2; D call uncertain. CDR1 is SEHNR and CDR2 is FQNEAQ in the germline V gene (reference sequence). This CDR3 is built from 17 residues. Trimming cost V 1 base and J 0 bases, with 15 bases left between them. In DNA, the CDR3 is TGTGCCAGCAGCTTAGAGGCGGGTTTCGTGTCTAACTATGGCTACACCTTC. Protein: CASSLEAGFVSNYGYTF.

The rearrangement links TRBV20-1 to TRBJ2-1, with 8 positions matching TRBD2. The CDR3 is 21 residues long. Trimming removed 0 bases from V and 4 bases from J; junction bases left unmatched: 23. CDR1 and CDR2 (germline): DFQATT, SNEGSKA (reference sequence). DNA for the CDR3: TGCAGTGCTAGAGATTTATCCACAAGCGGGAGACTCCCAAGTGAATACAATGAGCAGTTCTTC. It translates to CSARDLSTSGRLPSEYNEQFF.

For the CDR3, the DNA is TGCGCCAGCGGACTAGCGAGTGAGCAGTACTTC. Amino acid sequence: CASGLASEQYF. The chain recombines TRBV10-2 with TRBJ2-7, with TRBD2 identical over 9 bases. The CDR3 loop spans 11 amino acids. Germline lookup yields CDR1 WSHSY and CDR2 SAAADI. Trimming cost V 8 bases and J 7 bases; bases outside gene matches: 3.

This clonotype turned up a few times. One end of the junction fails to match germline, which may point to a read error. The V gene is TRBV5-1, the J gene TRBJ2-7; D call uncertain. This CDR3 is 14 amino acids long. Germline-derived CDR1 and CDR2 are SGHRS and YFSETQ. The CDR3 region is CASSLVVSPYEQYF. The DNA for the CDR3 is TGTGCCAGCAGTTTAGTCGTCAGTCCCTACGAGCAGTACTTC.

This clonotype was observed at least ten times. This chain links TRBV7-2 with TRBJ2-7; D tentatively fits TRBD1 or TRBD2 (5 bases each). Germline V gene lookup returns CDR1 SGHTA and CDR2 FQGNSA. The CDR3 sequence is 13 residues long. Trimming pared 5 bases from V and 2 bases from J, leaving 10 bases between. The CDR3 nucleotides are TGTGCCAGCAGCCGGGACGCGGCCTACGAGCAGTACTTC. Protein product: CASSRDAAYEQYF.

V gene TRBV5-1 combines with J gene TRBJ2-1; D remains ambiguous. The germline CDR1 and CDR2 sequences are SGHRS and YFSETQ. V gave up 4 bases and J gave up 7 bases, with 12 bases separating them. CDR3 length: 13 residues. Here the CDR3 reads CASSADPINEQFF. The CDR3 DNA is TGCGCCAGCAGCGCGGATCCAATTAATGAGCAGTTCTTC.

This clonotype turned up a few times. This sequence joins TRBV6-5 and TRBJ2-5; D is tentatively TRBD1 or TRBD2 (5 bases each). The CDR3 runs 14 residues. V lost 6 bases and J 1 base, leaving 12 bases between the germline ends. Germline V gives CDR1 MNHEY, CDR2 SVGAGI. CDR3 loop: CASRVRGGQETQYF. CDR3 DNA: TGTGCCAGCAGAGTCCGTGGGGGCCAAGAGACCCAGTACTTC.

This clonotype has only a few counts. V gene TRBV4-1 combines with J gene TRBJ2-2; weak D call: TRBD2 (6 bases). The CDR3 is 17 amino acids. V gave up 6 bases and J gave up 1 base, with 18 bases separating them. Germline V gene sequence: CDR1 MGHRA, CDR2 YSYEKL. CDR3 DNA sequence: TGCGCCAGCAGTCCTACCCATTCCGGGGGGAACACCGGGGAGCTGTTTTTT. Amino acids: CASSPTHSGGNTGELFF.

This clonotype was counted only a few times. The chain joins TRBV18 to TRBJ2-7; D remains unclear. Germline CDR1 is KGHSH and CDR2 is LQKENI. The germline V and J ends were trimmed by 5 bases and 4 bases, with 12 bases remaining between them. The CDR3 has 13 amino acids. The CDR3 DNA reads TGTGCCAGCTCAAGTGTCGAGAATTACGAGCAGTACTTC. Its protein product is CASSSVENYEQYF. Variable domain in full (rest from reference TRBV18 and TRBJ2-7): NAGVMQNPRHLVRRRGQEARLRCSPMKGHSHVYWYRQLPEEGLKFMVYLQKENIIDESGMPKERFSAEFPKEGPSILRIQQVVRGDSAAYFCASSSVENYEQYFGPGTRLTVT.

The CDR3 DNA reads TGTGCCAGCACACAGGGAGGGAACACCGGGGAGCTGTTTTTT. This translates into CASTQGGNTGELFF. The chain joins TRBV6-5 to TRBJ2-2, with D possibly called TRBD1 or TRBD2 (6 bases each). The CDR3 consists of 14 residues. Germline-derived CDR1 and CDR2 are MNHEY and SVGAGI. The germline V and J ends were trimmed by 7 bases and 1 base, with 10 bases remaining between them.

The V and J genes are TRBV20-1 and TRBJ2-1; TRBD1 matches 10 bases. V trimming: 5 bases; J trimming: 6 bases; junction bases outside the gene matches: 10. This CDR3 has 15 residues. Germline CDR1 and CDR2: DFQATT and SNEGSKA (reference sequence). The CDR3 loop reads CSAPGRQGAGNEQFF. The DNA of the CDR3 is TGCAGTGCTCCAGGGCGACAGGGGGCAGGCAATGAGCAGTTCTTC.

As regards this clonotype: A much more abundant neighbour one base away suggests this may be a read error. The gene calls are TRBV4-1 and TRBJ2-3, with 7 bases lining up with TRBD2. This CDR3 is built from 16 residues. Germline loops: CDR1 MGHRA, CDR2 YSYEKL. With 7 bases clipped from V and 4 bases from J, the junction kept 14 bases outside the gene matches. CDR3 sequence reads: CASKRHAGVSADTQYF. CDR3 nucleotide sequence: TGCGCCAGCAAACGGCACGCGGGGGTTAGCGCAGATACGCAGTATTTT.

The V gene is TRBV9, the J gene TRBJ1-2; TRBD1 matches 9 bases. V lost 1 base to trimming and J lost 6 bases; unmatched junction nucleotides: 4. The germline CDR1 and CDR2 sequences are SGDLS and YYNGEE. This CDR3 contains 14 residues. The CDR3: CASSVNGTGNGYTF. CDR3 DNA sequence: TGTGCCAGCAGCGTAAATGGGACAGGGAATGGCTACACCTTC.

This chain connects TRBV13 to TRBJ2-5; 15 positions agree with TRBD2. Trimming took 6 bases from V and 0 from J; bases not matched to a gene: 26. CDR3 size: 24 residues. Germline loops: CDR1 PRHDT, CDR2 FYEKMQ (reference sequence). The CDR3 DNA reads TGTGCCAGCAGTCCACGGACAAGCTCCGGGACTAGCGGGAGGATAAAGTACAACCAAGAGACCCAGTACTTC. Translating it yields CASSPRTSSGTSGRIKYNQETQYF.

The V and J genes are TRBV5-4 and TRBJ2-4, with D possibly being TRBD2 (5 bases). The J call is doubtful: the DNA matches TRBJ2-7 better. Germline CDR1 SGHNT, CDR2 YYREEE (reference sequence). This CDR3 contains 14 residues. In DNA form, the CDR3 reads TGTGCCAGCAGCTGGGATATGGGAGACTACGAGCAGTACTTC. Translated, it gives CASSWDMGDYEQYF.

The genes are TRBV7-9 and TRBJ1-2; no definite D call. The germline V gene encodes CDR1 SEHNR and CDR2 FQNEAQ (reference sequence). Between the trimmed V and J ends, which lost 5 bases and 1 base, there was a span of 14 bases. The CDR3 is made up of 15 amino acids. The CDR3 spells CASSPLTGNNYGYTF. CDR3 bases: TGTGCCAGCAGCCCCTTGACCGGGAATAACTATGGCTACACCTTC.

The CDR3 nucleotides read TGTGCCAGCAGTCCACAACCCCCAGGCTCGGGGGATACGCAGTATTTT. Translated: CASSPQPPGSGDTQYF. The chain carries TRBV2 and TRBJ2-3, with TRBD2 as a possible D gene (5 bases). The CDR3 extends over 16 amino acids. Germline V gene data show CDR1 as SNHLY and CDR2 as FYNNEI. The ends were cut back, 5 bases at V and 6 bases at J, with 21 bases in the middle.

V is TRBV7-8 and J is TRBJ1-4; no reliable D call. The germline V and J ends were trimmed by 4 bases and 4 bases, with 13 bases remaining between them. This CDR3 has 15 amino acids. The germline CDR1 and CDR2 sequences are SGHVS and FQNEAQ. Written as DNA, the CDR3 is TGTGCCAGCAGCTATTCGGCATTGAGTAATGAAAAACTGTTTTTT. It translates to CASSYSALSNEKLFF.

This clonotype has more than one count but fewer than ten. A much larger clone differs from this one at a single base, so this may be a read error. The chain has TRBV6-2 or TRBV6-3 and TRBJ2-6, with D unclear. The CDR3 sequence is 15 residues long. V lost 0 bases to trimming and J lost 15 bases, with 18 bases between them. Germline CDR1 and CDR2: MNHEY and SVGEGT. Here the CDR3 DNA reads TGTGCCAGCAGTTACTCGACGCCTAGTGTTTACGCCCTGACTTTC. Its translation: CASSYSTPSVYALTF.

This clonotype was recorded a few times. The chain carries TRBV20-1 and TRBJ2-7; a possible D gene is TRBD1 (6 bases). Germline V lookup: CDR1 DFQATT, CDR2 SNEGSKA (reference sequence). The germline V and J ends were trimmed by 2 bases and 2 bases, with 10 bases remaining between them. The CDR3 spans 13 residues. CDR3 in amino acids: CSARTRGPYEQYF. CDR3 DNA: TGCAGTGCTAGAACCAGGGGCCCCTACGAGCAGTACTTC.

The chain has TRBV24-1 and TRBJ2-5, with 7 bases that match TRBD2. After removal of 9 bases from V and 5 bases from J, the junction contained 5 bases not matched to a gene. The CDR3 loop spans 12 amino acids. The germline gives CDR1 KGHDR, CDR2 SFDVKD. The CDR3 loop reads CATGEGYETQYF. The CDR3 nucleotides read TGTGCCACCGGGGAGGGCTATGAGACCCAGTACTTC.